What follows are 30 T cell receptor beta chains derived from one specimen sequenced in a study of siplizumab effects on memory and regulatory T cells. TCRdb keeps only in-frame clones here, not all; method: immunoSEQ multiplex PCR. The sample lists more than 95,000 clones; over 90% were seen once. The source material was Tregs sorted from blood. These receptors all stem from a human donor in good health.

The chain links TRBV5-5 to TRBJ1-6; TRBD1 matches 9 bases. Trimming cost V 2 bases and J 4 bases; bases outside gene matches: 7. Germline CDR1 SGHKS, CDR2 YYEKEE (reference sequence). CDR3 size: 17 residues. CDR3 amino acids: CASSFRTGENYNSPLHF. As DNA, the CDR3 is TGTGCCAGCAGCTTCAGGACAGGGGAAAATTATAATTCACCCCTCCACTTT. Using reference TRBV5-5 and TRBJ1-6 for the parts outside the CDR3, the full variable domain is DAGVTQSPTHLIKTRGQQVTLRCSPISGHKSVSWYQQVLGQGPQFIFQYYEKEERGRGNFPDRFSARQFPNYSSELNVNALLLGDSALYLCASSFRTGENYNSPLHFGNGTRLTVT.

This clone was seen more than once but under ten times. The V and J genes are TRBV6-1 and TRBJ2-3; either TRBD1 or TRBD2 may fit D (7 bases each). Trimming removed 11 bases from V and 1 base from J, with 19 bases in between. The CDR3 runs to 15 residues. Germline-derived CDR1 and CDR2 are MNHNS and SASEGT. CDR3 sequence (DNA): TGTGCCGTCAGGGGGGGCGCAGGGGGCACAGATACGCAGTATTTT. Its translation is CAVRGGAGGTDTQYF.

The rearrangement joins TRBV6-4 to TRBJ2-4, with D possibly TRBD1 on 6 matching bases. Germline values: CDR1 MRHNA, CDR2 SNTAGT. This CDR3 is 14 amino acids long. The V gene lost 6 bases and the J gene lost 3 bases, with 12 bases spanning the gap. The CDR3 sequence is CASRGTRGKNIQYF. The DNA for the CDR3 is TGTGCCAGCAGGGGGACAAGAGGCAAAAACATTCAGTACTTC.

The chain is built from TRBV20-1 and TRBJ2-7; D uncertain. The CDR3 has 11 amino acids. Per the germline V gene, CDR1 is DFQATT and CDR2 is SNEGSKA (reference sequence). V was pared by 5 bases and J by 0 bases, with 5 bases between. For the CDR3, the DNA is TGCAGTGCTGGATACTCCTACGAGCAGTACTTC. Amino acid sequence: CSAGYSYEQYF.

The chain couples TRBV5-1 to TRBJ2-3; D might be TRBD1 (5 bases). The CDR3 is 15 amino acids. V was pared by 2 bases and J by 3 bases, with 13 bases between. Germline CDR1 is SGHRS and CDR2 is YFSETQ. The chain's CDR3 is CASSFDDSQTDTQYF. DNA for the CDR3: TGCGCCAGCAGCTTTGACGACAGTCAAACAGATACGCAGTATTTT. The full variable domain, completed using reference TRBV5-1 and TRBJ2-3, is KAGVTQTPRYLIKTRGQQVTLSCSPISGHRSVSWYQQTPGQGLQFLFEYFSETQRNKGNFPGRFSGRQFSNSRSEMNVSTLELGDSALYLCASSFDDSQTDTQYFGPGTRLTVL.

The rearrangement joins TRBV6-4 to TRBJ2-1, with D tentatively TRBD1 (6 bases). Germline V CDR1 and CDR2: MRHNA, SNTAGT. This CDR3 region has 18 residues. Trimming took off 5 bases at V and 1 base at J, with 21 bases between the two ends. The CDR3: CASSKPFERGGSYNEQFF. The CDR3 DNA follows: TGTGCCAGCAGTAAGCCATTCGAGAGAGGGGGTTCCTACAATGAGCAGTTCTTC.

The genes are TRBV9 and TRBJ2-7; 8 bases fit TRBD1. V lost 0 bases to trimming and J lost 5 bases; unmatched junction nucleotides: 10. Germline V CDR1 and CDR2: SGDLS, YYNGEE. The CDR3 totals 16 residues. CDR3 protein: CASSVGSSRGQHEQYF. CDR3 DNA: TGTGCCAGCAGCGTAGGAAGTTCCAGGGGGCAACACGAGCAGTACTTC.

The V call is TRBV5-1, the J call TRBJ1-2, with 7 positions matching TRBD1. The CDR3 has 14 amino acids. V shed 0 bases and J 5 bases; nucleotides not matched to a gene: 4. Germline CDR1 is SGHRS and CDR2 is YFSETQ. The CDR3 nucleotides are TGCGCCAGCAGCTTGGCCGACAGGGAGTATGGCTACACCTTC. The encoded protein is CASSLADREYGYTF.

In DNA form, the CDR3 reads TGTGCCAGCAGTCCCGTTCAATGGGGACAGGGTGGGAATGAGCAGTTCTTC. This gives the protein CASSPVQWGQGGNEQFF. The J gene is TRBJ2-1, the V gene TRBV28; the match to TRBD1 covers 9 bases. The germline gives CDR1 MDHEN, CDR2 SYDVKM. With 5 bases clipped from V and 7 bases from J, the junction kept 15 bases outside the gene matches. The CDR3 is 17 residues long.

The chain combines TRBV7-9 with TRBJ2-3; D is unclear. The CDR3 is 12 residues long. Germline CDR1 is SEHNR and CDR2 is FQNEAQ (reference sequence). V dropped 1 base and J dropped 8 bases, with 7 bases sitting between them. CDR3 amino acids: CASSLGQATQYF. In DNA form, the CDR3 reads TGTGCCAGCAGCTTAGGTCAGGCTACGCAGTATTTT.

The CDR3 reads CASSPLVSEVRSGNTIYF. The CDR3 nucleotides read TGTGCCAGCTCACCATTAGTCTCGGAGGTTCGCTCTGGAAACACCATATATTTT. The V call is TRBV18, the J call TRBJ1-3, with D hard to call. This CDR3 contains 18 residues. From germline, CDR1 is KGHSH and CDR2 LQKENI. Trimming shortened V by 2 bases and J by 0 bases, and 17 bases separated the two germline ends.

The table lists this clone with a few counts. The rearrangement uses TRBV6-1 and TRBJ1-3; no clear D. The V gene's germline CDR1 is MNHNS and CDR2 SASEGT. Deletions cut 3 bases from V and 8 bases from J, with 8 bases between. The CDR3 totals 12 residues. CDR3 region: CASSDYLDTIYF. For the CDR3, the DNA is TGTGCCAGCAGTGATTATTTGGACACCATATATTTT.

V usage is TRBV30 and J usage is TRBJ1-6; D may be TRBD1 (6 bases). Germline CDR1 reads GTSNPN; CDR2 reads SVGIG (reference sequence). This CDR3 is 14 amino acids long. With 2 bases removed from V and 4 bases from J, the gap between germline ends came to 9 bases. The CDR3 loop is CAWSQGPYNSPLHF. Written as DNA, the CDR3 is TGTGCCTGGAGTCAGGGGCCTTATAATTCACCCCTCCACTTT.

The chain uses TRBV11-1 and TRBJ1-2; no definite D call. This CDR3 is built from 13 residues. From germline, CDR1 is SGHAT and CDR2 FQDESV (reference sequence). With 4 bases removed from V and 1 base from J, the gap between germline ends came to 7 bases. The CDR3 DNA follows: TGTGCCAGCAGCTCCCCAGGTAACTATGGCTACACCTTC. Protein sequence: CASSSPGNYGYTF.

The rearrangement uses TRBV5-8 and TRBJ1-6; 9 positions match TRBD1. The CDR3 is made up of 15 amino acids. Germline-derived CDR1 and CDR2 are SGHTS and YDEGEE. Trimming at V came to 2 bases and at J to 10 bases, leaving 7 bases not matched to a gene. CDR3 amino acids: CASSFPGTGLSPLHF. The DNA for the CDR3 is TGTGCCAGCAGCTTTCCCGGGACAGGGTTATCACCCCTCCACTTT.

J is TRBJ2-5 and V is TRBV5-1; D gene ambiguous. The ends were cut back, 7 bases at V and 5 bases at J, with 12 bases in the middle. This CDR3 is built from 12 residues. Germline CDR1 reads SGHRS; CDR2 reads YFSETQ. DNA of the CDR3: TGCGCCAGCTCCTTAAGTTCCGAGACCCAGTACTTC. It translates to CASSLSSETQYF.

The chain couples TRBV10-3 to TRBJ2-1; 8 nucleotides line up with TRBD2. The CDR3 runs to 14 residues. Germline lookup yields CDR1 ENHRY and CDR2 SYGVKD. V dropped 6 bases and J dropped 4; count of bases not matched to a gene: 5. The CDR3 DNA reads TGTGCCATCAGACCAGCGGGGGCGTACAATGAGCAGTTCTTC. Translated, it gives CAIRPAGAYNEQFF.

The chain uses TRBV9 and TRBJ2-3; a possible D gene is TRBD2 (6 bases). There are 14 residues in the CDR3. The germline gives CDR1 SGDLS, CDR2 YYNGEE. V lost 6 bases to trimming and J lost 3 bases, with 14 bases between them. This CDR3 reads CASTLGRDTDTQYF. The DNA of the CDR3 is TGTGCCAGCACCTTGGGGCGGGATACAGATACGCAGTATTTT.

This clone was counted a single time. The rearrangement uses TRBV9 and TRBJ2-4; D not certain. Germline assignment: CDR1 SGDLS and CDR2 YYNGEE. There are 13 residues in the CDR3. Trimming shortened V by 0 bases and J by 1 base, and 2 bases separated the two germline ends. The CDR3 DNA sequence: TGTGCCAGCAGCGTAGGGGCCAAAAACATTCAGTACTTC. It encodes CASSVGAKNIQYF.

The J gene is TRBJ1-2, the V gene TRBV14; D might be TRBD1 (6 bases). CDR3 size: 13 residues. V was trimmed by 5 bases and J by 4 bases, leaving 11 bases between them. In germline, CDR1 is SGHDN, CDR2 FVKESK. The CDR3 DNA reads TGTGCCAGCAGCGCACAGGGAGTCTATGGCTACACCTTC. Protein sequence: CASSAQGVYGYTF.

The CDR3 loop reads CASSLGQGRSSYNEQFF. In nucleotides, the CDR3 is TGCGCCAGCAGCTTGGGACAGGGTCGAAGCTCCTACAATGAGCAGTTCTTC. The rearrangement uses TRBV5-1 and TRBJ2-1; 7 bases align to TRBD1. In germline, CDR1 is SGHRS, CDR2 YFSETQ. V dropped 0 bases and J dropped 0; count of bases not matched to a gene: 6. The CDR3 loop spans 17 amino acids.

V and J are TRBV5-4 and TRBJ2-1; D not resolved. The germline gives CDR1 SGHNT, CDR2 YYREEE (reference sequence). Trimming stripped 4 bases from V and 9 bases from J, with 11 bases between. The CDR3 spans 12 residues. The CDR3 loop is CASSVLQAEQFF. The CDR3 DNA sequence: TGTGCCAGCAGCGTTCTTCAAGCTGAGCAGTTCTTC. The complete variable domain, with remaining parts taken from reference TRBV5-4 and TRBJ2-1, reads ETGVTQSPTHLIKTRGQQVTLRCSSQSGHNTVSWYQQALGQGPQFIFQYYREEENGRGNFPPRFSGLQFPNYSSELNVNALELDDSALYLCASSVLQAEQFFGPGTRLTVL.

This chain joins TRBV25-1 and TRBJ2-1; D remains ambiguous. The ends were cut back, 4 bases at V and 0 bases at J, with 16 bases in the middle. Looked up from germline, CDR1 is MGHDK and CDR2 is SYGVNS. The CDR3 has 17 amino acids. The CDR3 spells CASSGLRFGVSYNEQFF. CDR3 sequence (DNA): TGTGCCAGCAGTGGCTTGAGGTTTGGGGTCTCCTACAATGAGCAGTTCTTC.

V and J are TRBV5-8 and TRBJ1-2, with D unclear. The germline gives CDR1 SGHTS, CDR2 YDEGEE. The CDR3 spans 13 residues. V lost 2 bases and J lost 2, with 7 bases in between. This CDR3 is CASSFNVNYGYTF. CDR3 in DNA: TGTGCCAGCAGCTTTAATGTAAACTATGGCTACACCTTC.

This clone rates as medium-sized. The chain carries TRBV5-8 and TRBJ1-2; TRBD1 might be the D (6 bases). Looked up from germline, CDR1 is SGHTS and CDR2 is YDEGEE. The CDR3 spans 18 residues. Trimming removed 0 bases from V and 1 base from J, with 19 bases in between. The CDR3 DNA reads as TGTGCCAGCAGCTTGGACGGGGGCACCGGGGTATTTAACTATGGCTACACCTTC. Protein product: CASSLDGGTGVFNYGYTF.

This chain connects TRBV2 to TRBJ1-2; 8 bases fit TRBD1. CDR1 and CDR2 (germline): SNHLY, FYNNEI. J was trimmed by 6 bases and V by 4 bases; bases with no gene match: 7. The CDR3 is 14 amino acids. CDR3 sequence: CASSVTGQGNGYTF. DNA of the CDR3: TGTGCCAGCAGTGTAACAGGACAGGGAAATGGCTACACCTTC.

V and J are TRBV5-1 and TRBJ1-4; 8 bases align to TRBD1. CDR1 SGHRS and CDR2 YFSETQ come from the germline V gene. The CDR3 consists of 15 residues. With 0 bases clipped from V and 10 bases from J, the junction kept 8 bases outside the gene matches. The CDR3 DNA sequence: TGCGCCAGCAGCTTGGATGGACAGGGTATCGGAAAACTGTTTTTT. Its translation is CASSLDGQGIGKLFF.

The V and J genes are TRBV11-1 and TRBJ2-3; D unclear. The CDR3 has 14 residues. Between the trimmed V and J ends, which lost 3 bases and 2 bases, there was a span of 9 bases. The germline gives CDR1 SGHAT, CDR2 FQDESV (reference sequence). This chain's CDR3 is CASSLSRDTDTQYF. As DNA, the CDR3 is TGTGCCAGCAGCTTGTCAAGAGACACAGATACGCAGTATTTT.

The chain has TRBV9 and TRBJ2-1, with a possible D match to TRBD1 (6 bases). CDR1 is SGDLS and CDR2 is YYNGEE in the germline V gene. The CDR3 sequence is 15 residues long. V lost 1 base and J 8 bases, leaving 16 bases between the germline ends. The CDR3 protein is CASSVRGSGWDEQFF. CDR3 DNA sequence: TGTGCCAGCAGCGTAAGGGGGAGTGGGTGGGATGAGCAGTTCTTC.

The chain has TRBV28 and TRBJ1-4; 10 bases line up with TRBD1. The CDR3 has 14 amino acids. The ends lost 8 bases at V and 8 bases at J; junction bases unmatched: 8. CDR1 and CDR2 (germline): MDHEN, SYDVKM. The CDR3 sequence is CASADRGHREKLFF. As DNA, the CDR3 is TGTGCCAGCGCCGACAGGGGGCATCGAGAAAAACTGTTTTTT.